This is a list of T cell receptor beta chains from one sample in a study of technical replicates of blood from a handful of donors. Repertoires were generated with immunoSEQ multiplex PCR, while TCRdb's copy carries only in-frame clones and drops some. The table lists 62,000 or so clones, more than 75% of them singletons, with roughly 5% in the top ten. The sequenced material came from PBMCs. The receptor set was obtained from a human donor in good health. Some clones in this sample may be carry-over from other donors' samples. CDR3s leave out the opening cysteine and the closing phenylalanine or tryptophan. A D gene is named only where the DNA matches it firmly. Size is omitted from some rows. Given values are once, few, many or a class for expanded clones.

clone_size,j_call,d_call,v_call,cdr3_aa
.,TRBJ2-1,TRBD2,TRBV4-3,ASSQLSSGGAGNEQF
.,TRBJ2-7,TRBD2,TRBV7-6,ASSPGGRAYEQY
.,TRBJ2-2,.,TRBV5-4,ASSPSGANTGELF
once,TRBJ2-5,TRBD2,TRBV9,ASRKSGRKQETQY
.,TRBJ1-3,.,TRBV6-6,ASSYSRAALSDTIY
.,TRBJ2-5,TRBD1,TRBV5-6,ASSPRTGGGETQY
.,TRBJ2-7,.,TRBV28,ASSSGGAGYEQY
.,TRBJ1-2,.,TRBV19,ASSMGTKVSGYT
.,TRBJ2-7,TRBD2,TRBV9,ASSPGTSGQPYEQY
few,TRBJ2-3,TRBD2,TRBV11-3,ASRVQLQGGRAYVTDTQY
.,TRBJ2-1,.,TRBV5-6,ASSFNYNEQF
.,TRBJ2-5,TRBD1,TRBV25-1,ASSDRTGTGTQY
.,TRBJ2-1,.,TRBV4-2,ASSPLASSYNEQF
.,TRBJ1-4,TRBD1,TRBV5-4,ASNRRGPGEKLF
.,TRBJ1-1,.,TRBV19,ASDHRSGRNTEAF
few,TRBJ1-6,.,TRBV6-5,ASSYEEGLGSPLH
once,TRBJ1-2,TRBD1,TRBV30,AWTQGAGGYT
.,TRBJ2-5,.,TRBV5-1,ASSREETQY
once,TRBJ2-2,.,TRBV11-3,ASSRGIVNTGELF
few,TRBJ1-1,.,TRBV18,ASSVRGNTEAF
.,TRBJ1-5,.,TRBV19,ASRKWGEWDQPQH
.,TRBJ2-5,TRBD2,TRBV6-1,ASSEAAGGQETQY
.,TRBJ2-7,.,TRBV21-1,ASSKAVGGIELLHSYEQY
.,TRBJ1-1,.,TRBV4-2,ASSQMGSRGNTEAF
few,TRBJ2-5,.,TRBV4-3,ASSQDRGGQETQY
.,TRBJ1-4,TRBD1,TRBV29-1,SVYWLGTANEKLF
once,TRBJ1-3,.,TRBV6-6,ASMAGSTGNTIY
.,TRBJ1-6,TRBD1,TRBV7-9,ASSTEGAKNSPLH
.,TRBJ2-7,.,TRBV7-9,ASSPDSTYEQY
.,TRBJ2-2,.,TRBV9,ASSVQGEIPNTGELF
.,TRBJ2-7,.,TRBV4-3,ASSQERTLGGAEQY
once,TRBJ2-3,TRBD2,TRBV29-1,SVVGLNGRAGDTQY
.,TRBJ2-2,.,TRBV13,ASSARSGTGELF
.,TRBJ2-1,TRBD2,TRBV4-2,ASSQGNGRALNEQF
.,TRBJ2-1,TRBD2,TRBV2,ASSDLAGVFNEQF
once,TRBJ2-2,TRBD2,TRBV18,ASSEREVSTGELF
.,TRBJ2-2,.,TRBV7-2,ASSLNRVNTGELF
.,TRBJ2-1,TRBD2,TRBV6-6,ASSYYGGSYNEQF
.,TRBJ1-4,.,TRBV11-2,ASSTGRGDQKLF
.,TRBJ1-2,.,TRBV27,ASSLGSGFGGYT
few,TRBJ2-7,TRBD2,TRBV7-8,ASSPFTSGPYEQY
.,TRBJ1-2,.,TRBV5-6,ASSLVGTTLWGNYGYT
.,TRBJ2-7,.,TRBV2,ASSTWAVDYEQY
.,TRBJ2-3,.,TRBV11-2,ASSWRDPPTDTQY
.,TRBJ1-3,.,TRBV9,ASSVDSKNSGNTIY
once,TRBJ2-1,.,TRBV12-5,ASGTSQAPYNEQF
.,TRBJ2-3,.,TRBV6-1,ASSRGGDTQY
.,TRBJ1-2,TRBD1,TRBV7-9,ASSSNKGQGANYGYT
.,TRBJ2-1,.,TRBV29-1,SVAEGVGEQF
.,TRBJ2-2,.,TRBV7-9,ASSLPLKELF
.,TRBJ2-5,.,TRBV5-1,ASSLAGETQY